This TCR beta chain was captured by sequencing in a study of post-analysis software for immune sequencing data. About the study: The disease courses spanned relapsing-remitting, secondary progressive and progressive-relapsing forms of multiple sclerosis.

Built from TCR beta cDNA, the libraries had unique molecular identifiers in them. TCRdb called the PCR reads again in MiXCR, with one record for every CDR3 protein. The sample comprises under 650,000 distinct CDR3 sequences, 44% of which are singletons, and about 1.8% rests with the top ten. Details on this clonotype: Its target is unknown.

Study-wide results and caveats: Several TRBV segments (TRBV5-6, TRBV5-1 and TRBV20-1 among them) occurred more frequently in patients than in controls. Significantly lower normalized Chao1 diversity was found in patients with multiple sclerosis relative to controls.

V was pared by 1 base and J by 12 bases, with 10 bases between. The CDR3 is 12 amino acids. CDR1 and CDR2 (germline): SEHNR, FQNEAQ (reference sequence). The chain recombines TRBV7-9 with TRBJ2-1; D is unresolved. The TCR was taken from a girl between 5 and 17 years old with multiple sclerosis. Source material: blood. The CDR3 loop reads CASSLVDETQFF. Here the CDR3 DNA reads TGTGCCAGCAGCTTAGTTGACGAGACGCAGTTCTTC.